This T cell receptor (beta chain) was captured in a study of cytomegalovirus exposure and HLA in healthy donors (TCRdb year 2017). Describing the broader study: In an earlier analysis of fewer than 750 of the donors, 250 to 350 Gb of sequence data and 117 million unique TCR beta sequences from about 190 million T cells were reported. A later genetic analysis used genome-wide SNP genotypes for about three fifths of the 666 donors, treating that subset as a discovery cohort. Donor age, sex, ethnicity and CMV serostatus were collected together with the repertoire data. HLA typing included class I and class II loci at four-digit resolution. Of the 350 to 450 genotyped donors, 70% to 90% were placed in the genetic ancestry cluster associated with self-reported Caucasian donors. In the later analysis, no new phenotypic data were used to find candidate immune exposures; instead, reliance was placed on TCR beta sequences and their occurrence across donors. The study was designed to test whether signatures of past pathogen exposure could be identified by cataloging public T cell receptors. An earlier analysis of about 600 of the donors used high-throughput TCR beta sequencing to judge whether each TCR beta V gene segment behaved as functional or pseudogenic. A separate validation cohort of 100 to 150 different subjects was used in addition to the 666-subject first cohort. The study profiled the T cell repertoires of approximately 700 subjects by immunosequencing and related them to cytomegalovirus serostatus. The study combined high-throughput TCR immunosequencing, statistical association of individual TCRs with disease status, and machine learning to predict cytomegalovirus infection status. In a later analysis, previously published TCR beta repertoires from 670 or so donors were re-analyzed and high-resolution HLA genotyping was added so that TCR occurrence patterns could be studied. On average, 235,054 unique TCR beta nucleotide sequences were sequenced per donor among a few hundred genotyped donors of the cohort, with 15% to 20% of those sequences being non-productive. All discovery cohort repertoires had been generated on a single sequencing platform. A few DR-DQ haplotypes were treated as single units for association and clustering because of strong linkage in the cohort. The number of donors typed differed by locus, with roughly 620-640 for A, B, C, DRB1 and DQB1, approximately 500 for DQA1, nearly 610 for DPA1, and some 440 for DPB1. Roughly 300 gigabases of sequencing data and approximately 85 million unique TCR sequences were included in an early release covering about 620 HLA-typed donors.

The germline V gene yields SGHDT for CDR1 and YYEEEE for CDR2. V is pruned by 1 base and J by 4 bases, leaving 4 bases of the junction without a gene match. Reading from cysteine to phenylalanine, the CDR3 counts 14 amino acids. Just the 42-base CDR3 DNA is kept, in frame starting at base 1. The cohort consisted of more than 650 healthy bone marrow donors. All cohort members were sampled while nominally healthy, although unrecorded immune exposures were likely present. The donor was CMV seronegative and was included in the group of a few hundred seronegative cohort members. Every donor gave a peripheral blood sample, and the peripheral blood mononuclear cells from that sample were used for TCR beta sequencing. Genomic DNA extraction from the blood cell samples was performed with the Qiagen DNeasy Blood Extraction Kit. The library was generated by the immunoSEQ multiplex PCR assay. A mixture of 60 forward primers for TCR Vbeta segments and 13 reverse primers for TCR Jbeta segments was used in the multiplex PCR. A multiplex PCR assay on genomic DNA amplified the CDR3 region of rearranged TCR beta genes. The amplified TCR beta libraries were sequenced on the Illumina HiSeq System as 87-base-pair reads. As for the authors' bioinformatics: In a later analysis, roughly 80 million unique TCR beta chains were counted across the approximately 640 repertoires, and around 10 million of these chains were shared by at least two donors. A nearest-neighbor algorithm error-corrected the raw reads and collapsed the reads into unique sequences, merging closely related sequences to remove PCR and sequencing errors. CDR3 sequences were aligned to IMGT reference sequences to assign V, D and J gene segments. Each retained sequence needed at least a six-nucleotide match to both a V gene segment and a J gene segment. A rearrangement was called productive if the CDR3 had no stop codons and remained in frame with V and J, and every other rearrangement was called non-productive. CDR3 was defined by IMGT convention, running from the second conserved V-encoded cysteine to the conserved J-encoded phenylalanine. In an earlier analysis of some 550 of the donors, sequences lacking an unambiguous match to a single V gene segment were excluded. In an earlier analysis of several hundred of the donors, V segments were called functional above 56.7% productive rearrangements and were called segregating when the between-donor standard deviation exceeded 5%. A statistical classification framework was developed to diagnose cytomegalovirus status using the catalog of TCR beta chain sequences. In a later analysis, TCR nucleotide sequences were compared against IMGT/GENE-DB human TR gene sequences so that V and J genes could be assigned. The TCRdist pipeline was used in a later analysis to assign CDR3 sequences and most-parsimonious VDJ recombination scenarios. In a later analysis, every TCR beta chain was defined by the combination of its CDR3 amino acid sequence and its V-gene family, and reads without a unique V-gene family were dropped. A later analysis removed 550 to 650 highly shared, low-generation-probability nucleotide sequences to deal with suspected cross-contamination and a sequencing artifact. In a later analysis, a clonal expansion index was calculated for each public chain from normalized within-repertoire ranks of inferred template counts. In a later analysis, generation probabilities were computed with a VDJ recombination model fitted to out-of-frame rearrangements, and the resulting probabilities were checked against IGoR. In a later analysis, TCR-TCR, TCR-HLA and TCR-CMV co-occurrence was scored with hypergeometric tests, and a repertoire-size bias correction was applied to TCR pairs. In a later analysis, false discovery rates were estimated by permuting HLA or CMV assignments 20 times. In a later analysis, co-occurring TCRs were grouped using DBSCAN, and TCRdist sequence similarity was added for clustering within HLA-allele-positive subsets. Co-occurrence clustering excluded repertoires with fewer than 30,000 or more than 120,000 public chains, plus five with anomalous nucleotide sharing. In its TCRdb copy, this immuneACCESS table keeps in-frame sequences only and misses some clones. Where compared with another copy, unresolved V genes explain less than half of these, and the others have no known cause. V, J and clone size are taken as reported in that table, and D and trimming were inferred from the DNA itself. The sample table shows about 120,000 clones, and over 65% are seen once. The ten largest make up about 1.7% of the sample.

To note about this clone: It has no known antigen specificity. Per-base quality was not reported, and no clone a single base away is much larger than it.

General findings and caveats noted by the study authors: A cluster of highly shared sequence variants was judged likely to represent a technical artifact of the sequencing pipeline. A later analysis found that most CMV-associated TCR beta chains appeared HLA-restricted, with HLA associations seemingly driven largely by CMV exposure. A later genetic analysis associated a missense DCLRE1C variant with V-gene and J-gene trimming of TCR beta chains, and an independent cohort replicated the association. According to a later genetic analysis, donors in an Asian-associated ancestry cluster had fewer N-insertions in productive TCRs than the approximately 610-donor mean. Linkage disequilibrium might explain the correlated functional status among segregating V segments, but an unknown experimental factor could not be ruled out. The study gave a list of under 200 TCR beta chains associated with cytomegalovirus. In this cohort, only TCR beta chains were sequenced, and detectable features were limited by the absence of alpha or paired-chain data. The presence/absence analyses assumed that sequencing depth was roughly uniform across donors, and that assumption may not be true. Because counts were too low, seventeen rarely observed V segments, including chromosome 9 orphons, were left out of the earlier analysis of some 640 of the donors. According to a later analysis, parvovirus B19, influenza, CMV and Epstein-Barr virus appeared linked to several top co-occurrence clusters. The 87-base-pair reads could not distinguish some IMGT-functional V segments, including TRBV6-2 and TRBV6-3, so those segments were excluded. Specific HLA alleles were associated with some 15,000 TCR beta sequences at a false discovery rate of 0.05 in a later analysis. In vitro tests confirmed that three of the cytomegalovirus-associated TCR beta chains recognize cytomegalovirus antigens. A later analysis found that HLA-associated TCR beta chains were more clonally expanded and had lower generation probabilities than equally common non-associated chains. The classifier was reported to diagnose cytomegalovirus status with high specificity and sensitivity in both the original and validation cohorts. CMV serostatus was the only immune exposure information available for the cohort. A further reported finding was that TCR beta sequences accurately predicted the HLA-A and HLA-B alleles for most subjects in the first cohort. A later analysis found that TCR association rates varied across HLA loci, with DRB1 alleles showing the most associated TCRs and HLA-C alleles the fewest. Broadly in line with IMGT annotations, most TCR beta V segments showed up in productive rearrangements about 90% or about 30% of the time in an earlier analysis of several hundred of the donors. Across donors, most TCR sequences were observed very rarely, whereas some public TCRs were present in many individuals. Strong co-occurrence of HLA alleles, especially DR and DQ, made assigning TCR associations to individual alleles difficult. It was suggested by the authors that the approach could potentially be generalized to other disease states and immunological phenotypes. HLA typing was unavailable for some donors at each locus, so association tests used only the typed subset.

Recombination joined TRBV5-6 with TRBJ1-2, with 7 junctional bases fitting TRBD1. Sequencing was carried out using PBMCs. This clonotype originated in a man younger than 35 in good health and CMV-seronegative. The DNA sequence is given as TGTGCCAGCAGCTTGACAGGGGCGGTCTATGGCTACACCTTC. It translates to CASSLTGAVYGYTF.